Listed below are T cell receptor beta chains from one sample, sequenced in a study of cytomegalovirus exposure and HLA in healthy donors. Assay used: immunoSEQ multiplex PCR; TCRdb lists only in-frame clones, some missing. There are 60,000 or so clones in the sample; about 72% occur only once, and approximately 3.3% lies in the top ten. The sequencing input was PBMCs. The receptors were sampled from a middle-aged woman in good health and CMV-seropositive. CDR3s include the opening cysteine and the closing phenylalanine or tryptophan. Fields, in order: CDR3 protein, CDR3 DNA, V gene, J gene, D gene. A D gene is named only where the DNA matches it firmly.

CDR3aa: CASSQIRGQGWGYTF
CDR3nt: TGTGCCAGCAGCCAAATCCGAGGACAGGGATGGGGCTACACCTTC
v_gene: TRBV16
j_gene: TRBJ1-2
d_gene: TRBD1

CDR3aa: CASSSGTPTGARYNSPLHF
CDR3nt: TGTGCCAGCAGCTCCGGGACACCAACCGGGGCCCGCTATAATTCACCCCTCCACTTT
v_gene: TRBV5-4
j_gene: TRBJ1-6
d_gene: -

CDR3aa: CASSFRRQGAGELFF
CDR3nt: TGTGCCAGCAGCTTCAGGCGACAGGGGGCCGGGGAGCTGTTTTTT
v_gene: TRBV7-2
j_gene: TRBJ2-2
d_gene: TRBD1

CDR3aa: CASNLADHTEAFF
CDR3nt: TGTGCCAGTAACTTAGCGGACCACACTGAAGCTTTCTTT
v_gene: TRBV19
j_gene: TRBJ1-1
d_gene: -

CDR3aa: CASQGDRGLYEQYF
CDR3nt: TGTGCCAGCCAGGGGGACAGGGGGCTTTACGAGCAGTACTTC
v_gene: TRBV2
j_gene: TRBJ2-7
d_gene: TRBD1

CDR3aa: CASSWVADSYEQYF
CDR3nt: TGTGCCAGTTCTTGGGTGGCGGATTCCTACGAGCAGTACTTC
v_gene: TRBV19
j_gene: TRBJ2-7
d_gene: -

CDR3aa: CASSFGGFGNEQYF
CDR3nt: TGTGCCAGTAGTTTCGGTGGGTTCGGGAACGAGCAGTACTTC
v_gene: TRBV19
j_gene: TRBJ2-7
d_gene: -

CDR3aa: CASSQEWGIKTGGGSKDTQYF
CDR3nt: TGCGCCAGCAGCCAAGAATGGGGAATTAAAACCGGGGGGGGGTCGAAAGATACGCAGTATTTT
v_gene: TRBV4-1
j_gene: TRBJ2-3
d_gene: TRBD2

CDR3aa: CATRDSFIEAQYF
CDR3nt: TGTGCCACCCGGGACTCTTTTATAGAGGCGCAGTATTTT
v_gene: TRBV2
j_gene: TRBJ2-3
d_gene: -

CDR3aa: CSVRLAGVGNEKLFF
CDR3nt: TGCAGCGTCCGCCTGGCAGGGGTGGGTAATGAAAAACTGTTTTTT
v_gene: TRBV29-1
j_gene: TRBJ1-4
d_gene: -

CDR3aa: CAWWGGWDVTFNTGELFF
CDR3nt: TGTGCCTGGTGGGGAGGATGGGATGTAACCTTTAACACCGGGGAGCTGTTTTTT
v_gene: TRBV30
j_gene: TRBJ2-2
d_gene: -

CDR3aa: CASSLQGAPNQPQHF
CDR3nt: TGTGCCAGCTCATTACAGGGGGCCCCCAATCAGCCCCAGCATTTT
v_gene: TRBV18
j_gene: TRBJ1-5
d_gene: TRBD1